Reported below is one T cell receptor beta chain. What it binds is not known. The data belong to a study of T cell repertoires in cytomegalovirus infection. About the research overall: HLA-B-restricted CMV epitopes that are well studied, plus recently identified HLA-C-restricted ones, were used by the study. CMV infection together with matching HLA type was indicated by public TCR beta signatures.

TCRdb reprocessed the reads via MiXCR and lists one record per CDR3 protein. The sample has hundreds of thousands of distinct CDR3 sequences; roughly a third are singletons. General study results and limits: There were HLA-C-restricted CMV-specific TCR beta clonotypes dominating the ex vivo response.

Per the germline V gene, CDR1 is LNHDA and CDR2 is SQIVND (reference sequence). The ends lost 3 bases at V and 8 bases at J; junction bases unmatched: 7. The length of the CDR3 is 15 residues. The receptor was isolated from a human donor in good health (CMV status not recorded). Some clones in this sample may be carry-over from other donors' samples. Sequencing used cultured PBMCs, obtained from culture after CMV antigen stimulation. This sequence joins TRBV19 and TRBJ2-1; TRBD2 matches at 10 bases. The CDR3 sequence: CASSIVTSGPDEQFF. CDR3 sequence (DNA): TGTGCCAGTAGTATTGTGACTAGCGGGCCGGATGAGCAGTTCTTC.